Included here is one TCR beta chain sequence, with context. Measured with immunoSEQ multiplex PCR; TCRdb has only the in-frame clones, and not every one. Of some 140,000 clones listed, 79% are singletons. The CDR3 has 16 amino acids. In germline, CDR1 is LNHNV, CDR2 YYDKDF (reference sequence). Trimming pared 0 bases from V and 9 bases from J, leaving 18 bases between. The sample comes from a study of blood T cell repertoires in COVID-19. The sample consisted of peripheral blood. The rearrangement joins TRBV15 to TRBJ1-5; D not certain. The sequence derives from a man aged 55 to 70 with acute or convalescent COVID-19. The CDR3 region has the DNA TGTGCCACCAGCAGAGATTTTAAAGCTCCCATCGGGCCCCAGCATTTT. This sequence encodes CATSRDFKAPIGPQHF. Full variable domain (remainder filled in from reference TRBV15 and TRBJ1-5): DAMVIQNPRYQVTQFGKPVTLSCSQTLNHNVMYWYQQKSSQAPKLLFHYYDKDFNNEADTPDNFQSRRPNTSFCFLDIRSPGLGDTAMYLCATSRDFKAPIGPQHFGDGTRLSIL.